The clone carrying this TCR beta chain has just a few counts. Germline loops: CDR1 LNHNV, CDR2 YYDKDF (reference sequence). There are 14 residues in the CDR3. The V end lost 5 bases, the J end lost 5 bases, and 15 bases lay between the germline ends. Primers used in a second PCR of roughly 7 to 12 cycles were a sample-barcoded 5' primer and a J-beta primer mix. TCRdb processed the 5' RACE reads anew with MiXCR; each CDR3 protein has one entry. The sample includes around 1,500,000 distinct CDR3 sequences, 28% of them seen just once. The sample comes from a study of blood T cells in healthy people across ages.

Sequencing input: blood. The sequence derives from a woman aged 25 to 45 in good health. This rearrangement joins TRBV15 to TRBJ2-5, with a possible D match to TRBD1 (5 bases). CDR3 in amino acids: CATSFRQLWETQYF. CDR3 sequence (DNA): TGTGCCACCAGCTTCCGACAGCTATGGGAGACCCAGTACTTC.